The 32 T cell receptor beta chains below come from one sample, sequenced in a study of human T cells and chemical hapten exposure. TCRdb recomputed calls from the RACE reads with MiXCR, one row per CDR3 protein. Among approximately 88,000 distinct CDR3 sequences listed, 13% were seen once. Noted time point: patch test 3, about 24 weeks after DPC sensitization. Treatment noted: therapeutic diphenylcyclopropenone sensitization with weekly scalp DPC. The sample here was whole blood, taken in connection with sensitization to the hapten diphenylcyclopropenone (DPC). The receptors come from a woman aged 45-60 years with alopecia areata. Some clones in this sample may be carry-over from other donors' samples.

The chain joins TRBV5-1 to TRBJ2-3; D is unclear. The CDR3 consists of 14 residues. V lost 3 bases to trimming and J lost 5 bases, with 13 bases between them. Germline V gene lookup returns CDR1 SGHRS and CDR2 YFSETQ. The CDR3 nucleotides are TGCGCCAGCAGCTCGACTGGCCGGATAGATACGCAGTATTTT. This translates into CASSSTGRIDTQYF. The variable domain in full, with the rest retrieved from reference TRBV5-1 and TRBJ2-3, is KAGVTQTPRYLIKTRGQQVTLSCSPISGHRSVSWYQQTPGQGLQFLFEYFSETQRNKGNFPGRFSGRQFSNSRSEMNVSTLELGDSALYLCASSSTGRIDTQYFGPGTRLTVL.

This clonotype has ten or more counts. The chain links TRBV20-1 to TRBJ1-1; D possibly corresponds to TRBD1 (5 bases). The germline V gene encodes CDR1 DFQATT and CDR2 SNEGSKA (reference sequence). The V gene lost 2 bases and the J gene lost 1 base, with 11 bases spanning the gap. The CDR3 spans 14 residues. The CDR3 loop is CSARRGVGNTEAFF. The CDR3 region has the DNA TGCAGTGCTAGAAGGGGCGTGGGGAACACTGAAGCTTTCTTT.

A note on this clonotype: The junction differs from germline at one of its ends, possibly a read error. This chain connects TRBV7-9 to TRBJ1-1, with 9 bases identical to TRBD1. The CDR3 extends over 12 amino acids. Germline CDR1 is SEHNR and CDR2 is FQNEAQ (reference sequence). The CDR3 sequence: CASSRTGAEALF. The CDR3 nucleotides read TGTGCCAGCAGCAGGACAGGGGCTGAAGCTCTCTTT.

There are a few counts of this clonotype. The gene calls are TRBV20-1 and TRBJ2-7, with TRBD2 identical over 11 bases. V dropped 6 bases and J dropped 4; count of bases not matched to a gene: 8. Germline CDR1 is DFQATT and CDR2 is SNEGSKA (reference sequence). The CDR3 length is 14 residues. The CDR3 protein is CSAAGTSGVYEQYF. In nucleotides, the CDR3 is TGCAGTGCAGCTGGGACTAGCGGTGTGTACGAGCAGTACTTC.

V is TRBV29-1 and J is TRBJ1-1; no firm D call. Germline CDR1 SQVTM, CDR2 ANQGSEA. The CDR3 length is 12 residues. Deletions cut 4 bases from V and 1 base from J, with 7 bases between. This CDR3 reads CSVGYPNTEAFF. DNA for the CDR3: TGCAGCGTTGGATATCCGAACACTGAAGCTTTCTTT.

The V call is TRBV7-9, the J call TRBJ1-1; D might be TRBD1 (6 bases). Germline lookup yields CDR1 SEHNR and CDR2 FQNEAQ (reference sequence). The CDR3 has 16 residues. V dropped 5 bases and J dropped 4 bases, with 20 bases sitting between them. CDR3 in amino acids: CASSSPGGGAGTEAFF. The CDR3 DNA sequence: TGTGCCAGCAGCAGCCCTGGGGGGGGCGCAGGCACTGAAGCTTTCTTT.

This clonotype showed up many times. J is TRBJ2-3 and V is TRBV5-1, with D maybe TRBD2 (5 bases). From germline, CDR1 is SGHRS and CDR2 YFSETQ. CDR3 size: 15 residues. V lost 5 bases and J 2 bases, leaving 15 bases between the germline ends. CDR3 amino acids: CASSSTGNPTDTQYF. In DNA form, the CDR3 reads TGCGCCAGCAGTTCCACCGGGAACCCCACAGATACGCAGTATTTT. Supplemented by reference TRBV5-1 and TRBJ2-3, the full variable domain reads KAGVTQTPRYLIKTRGQQVTLSCSPISGHRSVSWYQQTPGQGLQFLFEYFSETQRNKGNFPGRFSGRQFSNSRSEMNVSTLELGDSALYLCASSSTGNPTDTQYFGPGTRLTVL.

This clonotype was found many times. V usage is TRBV20-1 and J usage is TRBJ2-5; D not resolved. The CDR3 has 12 residues. CDR1 and CDR2 from the germline V gene are DFQATT and SNEGSKA (reference sequence). V gave up 1 base and J gave up 1 base, with 4 bases separating them. The CDR3 DNA is TGCAGTGCTAGAGGGATCCAAGAGACCCAGTACTTC. This translates into CSARGIQETQYF.

The chain is built from TRBV30 and TRBJ2-1; D may be TRBD1 (6 bases). Between the trimmed V and J ends, which lost 5 bases and 6 bases, there was a span of 14 bases. Germline values: CDR1 GTSNPN, CDR2 SVGIG (reference sequence). The CDR3 loop spans 13 amino acids. DNA of the CDR3: TGTGCCTGGGGGACATCTTACTCCAATGAGCAGTTCTTC. It codes for CAWGTSYSNEQFF.

The chain recombines TRBV29-1 with TRBJ1-5; D is uncertain. Germline CDR1 and CDR2: SQVTM and ANQGSEA. The ends were cut back, 4 bases at V and 4 bases at J, with 14 bases in the middle. The CDR3 runs 14 residues. CDR3 in DNA: TGCAGCGTTGTGGTAGGTTCTGGGAATCAGCCCCAGCATTTT. As protein: CSVVVGSGNQPQHF.

This sequence joins TRBV5-5 and TRBJ2-1, with D possibly TRBD2 on 5 matching bases. This CDR3 is 16 amino acids long. V was clipped by 5 bases and J by 5 bases, with 20 bases between them. Germline assignment: CDR1 SGHKS and CDR2 YYEKEE (reference sequence). The CDR3 reads CASRLLGSSRDNEQFF. The DNA for the CDR3 is TGTGCCAGCAGATTACTGGGGTCTAGCAGAGACAATGAGCAGTTCTTC.

Details on this clonotype: A much larger clone differs from this one at a single base, so this may be a read error. This chain links TRBV7-2 with TRBJ2-7; maybe TRBD2 (6 bases). With 5 bases removed from V and 3 bases from J, the gap between germline ends came to 20 bases. The CDR3 length is 16 residues. Germline CDR1 and CDR2: SGHTA and FQGNSA. CDR3 DNA sequence: TGTGCCAGCAGCCCGAGGTTGATTAGCGGAATCTACGAGCAGTACTTC. Translation: CASSPRLISGIYEQYF.

The V and J genes are TRBV27 and TRBJ2-1; the D is unclear. Trimming removed 2 bases from V and 7 bases from J, with 12 bases in between. Germline values: CDR1 MNHEY, CDR2 SMNVEV (reference sequence). This CDR3 is built from 14 residues. As DNA, the CDR3 is TGTGCCAGCAGTTTAATGGGTAGCATGAATGAGCAGTTCTTC. It yields the protein CASSLMGSMNEQFF.

This clonotype was recorded many times. The V call is TRBV11-2, the J call TRBJ2-1; TRBD2 aligns across 7 bases. Germline CDR1 SGHAT, CDR2 FQNNGV. This CDR3 has 18 amino acids. V gave up 5 bases and J gave up 2 bases; unmatched junction bases: 15. The CDR3 is CASSTIGRRLAAYNEQFF. The CDR3 bases are TGTGCCAGCAGCACAATCGGGAGGAGACTAGCAGCCTACAATGAGCAGTTCTTC. The variable domain in full, completed from reference TRBV11-2 and TRBJ2-1, reads EAGVAQSPRYKIIEKRQSVAFWCNPISGHATLYWYQQILGQGPKLLIQFQNNGVVDDSQLPKDRFSAERLKGVDSTLKIQPAKLEDSAVYLCASSTIGRRLAAYNEQFFGPGTRLTVL.

The rearrangement joins TRBV11-3 to TRBJ2-1, with 11 bases lining up with TRBD2. The length of the CDR3 is 16 residues. Trimming removed 1 base from V and 4 bases from J; junction bases left unmatched: 3. Germline CDR1 reads SGHNT; CDR2 reads YENEEA. CDR3 amino acids: CASSLGGTSGYNEQFF. As DNA, the CDR3 is TGTGCCAGCAGCTTAGGCGGGACTAGCGGTTACAATGAGCAGTTCTTC.

A few counts support this clonotype. V usage is TRBV29-1 and J usage is TRBJ2-7; D not resolved. Germline V gene lookup returns CDR1 SQVTM and CDR2 ANQGSEA. With 2 bases removed from V and 6 bases from J, the gap between germline ends came to 14 bases. This CDR3 comprises 13 residues. CDR3 nucleotide sequence: TGCAGCGTTGAAAGGACCGCCGCAGGCGAGCAGTACTTC. It is translated as CSVERTAAGEQYF.

This clonotype has a handful of counts. The gene calls are TRBV20-1 and TRBJ2-7, with a weak D call TRBD1 (6 bases). Trimming removed 6 bases from V and 5 bases from J, with 17 bases in between. The CDR3 spans 13 residues. The V gene's germline CDR1 is DFQATT and CDR2 SNEGSKA (reference sequence). Here the CDR3 DNA reads TGCAGTGCAAGAACAGGGAAGGTAAACGAGCAGTACTTC. It translates to CSARTGKVNEQYF.

This clonotype was counted a few times. The J gene is TRBJ2-7, the V gene TRBV21-1; no check of the table's D call, TRBD1, against the DNA was made. TRBV21-1 is recorded as a pseudogene. The CDR3 runs 14 residues. The CDR3 DNA follows: TGTGCCAGCAGCGGGGGGGACAGGAGCTACGAGCAGTACTTC. Residues: CASSGGDRSYEQYF.

The sample holds many counts of this clonotype. The chain recombines TRBV11-3 with TRBJ2-2; D remains unclear. V was pared by 5 bases and J by 6 bases, with 13 bases between. Germline V gene sequence: CDR1 SGHNT, CDR2 YENEEA. The CDR3 has 14 residues. The chain's CDR3 is CASSPSTRPGELFF. Here the CDR3 DNA reads TGTGCCAGCAGCCCCAGTACAAGACCCGGGGAGCTGTTTTTT.

In this sample, this clonotype turned up many times. The genes are TRBV20-1 and TRBJ1-1, with a possible D match to TRBD1 (6 bases). The CDR3 is 14 residues long. Germline CDR1 DFQATT, CDR2 SNEGSKA (reference sequence). V shed 6 bases and J shed 1 base, with 15 bases lying between them. The CDR3 bases are TGCAGTGCCTATACAGGGAGGGGGAACACTGAAGCTTTCTTT. Translating gives CSAYTGRGNTEAFF.

V and J are TRBV7-9 and TRBJ1-1; D gene uncertain. V lost 8 bases and J lost 8, with 18 bases in between. CDR3 length: 13 residues. Germline CDR1 is SEHNR and CDR2 is FQNEAQ (reference sequence). CDR3 nucleotides: TGTGCCAGCTCCGATCCGGTGACACAAGAAGCTTTCTTT. It translates to CASSDPVTQEAFF.

This sequence joins TRBV2 and TRBJ2-3, with D maybe TRBD1 (5 bases). The V and J ends lost 8 bases and 2 bases respectively, with 17 bases between them. The germline V gene encodes CDR1 SNHLY and CDR2 FYNNEI. The CDR3 extends over 15 amino acids. CDR3 DNA: TGTGCCAGCGGAAGGGGTCCCGGATCCACAGATACGCAGTATTTT. Translation: CASGRGPGSTDTQYF.

This clonotype was picked up a small number of times. The chain combines TRBV27 with TRBJ2-7; no clear D gene. Germline CDR1 and CDR2: MNHEY and SMNVEV (reference sequence). The CDR3 is 14 residues long. Trimming stripped 8 bases from V and 1 base from J, with 15 bases between. The CDR3: CASRARAPSYEQYF. The CDR3 DNA is TGTGCCAGCCGTGCCCGGGCCCCTTCCTACGAGCAGTACTTC.

The chain is built from TRBV10-1 and TRBJ2-2; 7 bases agree with TRBD1. Germline assignment: CDR1 WNHNN and CDR2 SYGVQD (reference sequence). The CDR3 totals 19 residues. The trim removed 4 bases at V and 0 bases at J, leaving 14 bases unmatched. The CDR3 here is CASSGDPELGTANTGELFF. In DNA, the CDR3 is TGCGCCAGCAGTGGGGATCCCGAACTCGGGACAGCGAACACCGGGGAGCTGTTTTTT.

The chain employs TRBV10-2 and TRBJ1-1, with a tentative D call TRBD1 (5 bases). V was cut by 6 bases and J by 11 bases, with 16 bases left in between. Germline V gene data show CDR1 as WSHSY and CDR2 as SAAADI. This CDR3 contains 12 residues. The CDR3 coding sequence is TGCGCCAGCAGAGGGGACGGGCCAGGGGCTTTCTTT. Its translation is CASRGDGPGAFF.

This sequence joins TRBV11-2 and TRBJ2-7; perhaps TRBD2 as D (5 bases). V was clipped by 8 bases and J by 5 bases, with 19 bases between them. Germline V gene sequence: CDR1 SGHAT, CDR2 FQNNGV. The CDR3 contains 14 residues. The chain's CDR3 is CASGKNSGPDEQYF. The CDR3 DNA is TGTGCCAGCGGGAAGAACAGCGGTCCGGACGAGCAGTACTTC.

V usage is TRBV29-1 and J usage is TRBJ2-3; D remains unclear. The ends were cut back, 4 bases at V and 4 bases at J, with 6 bases in the middle. Looked up from germline, CDR1 is SQVTM and CDR2 is ANQGSEA. The CDR3 runs to 11 residues. For the CDR3, the DNA is TGCAGCGTTGGGTACGCAGATACGCAGTATTTT. Encoded protein: CSVGYADTQYF.

This clonotype appeared many times. The chain combines TRBV12-3 or TRBV12-4 with TRBJ2-5, with D possibly matching TRBD1 (6 bases). The CDR3 is 15 amino acids. The V end lost 6 bases, the J end lost 5 bases, and 19 bases lay between the germline ends. This chain's CDR3 is CASSPTGSIAETQYF. The CDR3, as DNA: TGTGCCAGCAGCCCGACAGGTTCTATTGCGGAGACCCAGTACTTC.

V is TRBV29-1 and J is TRBJ1-6; D not certain. From germline, CDR1 is SQVTM and CDR2 ANQGSEA. The V gene lost 6 bases and the J gene lost 0 bases, with 6 bases spanning the gap. This CDR3 region has 13 residues. CDR3 coding DNA: TGCAGCGTAATGAGCTCCTATAATTCACCCCTCCACTTT. Translating gives CSVMSSYNSPLHF.

The chain has TRBV29-1 and TRBJ2-1, with D unresolved. V shed 7 bases and J shed 4 bases, with 14 bases lying between them. Germline values: CDR1 SQVTM, CDR2 ANQGSEA. CDR3 length: 13 amino acids. CDR3 coding DNA: TGCAGCGCCACCCCAGTGGTGTACAATGAGCAGTTCTTC. This translates into CSATPVVYNEQFF.

This clonotype has at least ten counts. The junction shows a germline mismatch at one end, possibly a read error. J is TRBJ1-1 and V is TRBV2; 9 positions agree with TRBD1. There are 11 residues in the CDR3. Germline CDR1 reads SNHLY; CDR2 reads FYNNEI. The CDR3 loop reads CASSDRTGAEF. DNA for the CDR3: TGTGCCAGCAGTGACCGGACAGGGGCAGAATTC.

Ten or more counts support this clonotype. The chain has TRBV11-2 and TRBJ2-1; 7 positions agree with TRBD2. The CDR3 consists of 16 residues. V gave up 5 bases and J gave up 6 bases; unmatched junction bases: 13. The germline V gene has CDR1 SGHAT and CDR2 FQNNGV. The CDR3 region is CASSPAGGSTANEQFF. CDR3 nucleotides: TGTGCCAGCAGCCCAGCCGGGGGGAGTACGGCCAATGAGCAGTTCTTC.